This T cell receptor (beta chain) was found in a study of T-cell memory formation after mild COVID-19. As for the study in general: TCR clusters largely stayed donor specific.

TCRdb analysed the 5' RACE reads with MiXCR anew, one entry per CDR3 protein. The data show tens of thousands of distinct CDR3 sequences, roughly a tenth seen once. Points from the study as a whole: There were some responding clones in pre-infection memory, which suggested that cross-reactive memory had joined.

Per the germline V gene, CDR1 is MNHEY and CDR2 is SMNVEV (reference sequence). The CDR3 contains 18 residues. Trimming stripped 0 bases from V and 7 bases from J, with 19 bases between. Concerning this clonotype: No antigen is known for it.

The clonotype was recovered from an adult woman who had mild COVID-19 (a few samples of this study predate the infection). Cell type and time point are not known. Sample: PBMCs or a T cell subset sorted from them (not recorded which). This rearrangement joins TRBV27 to TRBJ1-6, with D possibly being TRBD1 (6 bases). CDR3 residues: CASSLSRTVSTRNSPLHF. The DNA of the CDR3 is TGTGCCAGCAGTTTATCGAGGACAGTTTCGACGAGGAATTCACCCCTCCACTTT.